Here is one TCR beta chain with its context. V lost 4 bases and J lost 8, with 14 bases in between. The CDR3 is 14 residues long. CDR1 is KGHSH, CDR2 LQKENI, per germline. These data are taken from a study of shared clonotypes between healthy human individuals. The overall study: A couple of women and a few men aged 18 to 49 made up the donors. Each donor had three CD4 naive, three CD4 memory, two CD8 naive and one CD8 memory plate.

CD45RO negativity and positive selection for CCR7 defined naive CD8 cells, a population that excluded terminally differentiated effector memory CD45RA+ cells. Researchers divided each subset's genomic DNA evenly across several immunoSEQ plates. Sorted-subset replicate PCR reactions were performed with around 200 ng DNA, corresponding to tens of thousands of T cell genomes. Sequenced by immunoSEQ multiplex PCR; TCRdb stores in-frame clones only, minus some. The sample includes nearly 2 million clones, less than 95% seen only once; the top ten take 0.95% to 1.5%. J is TRBJ1-4 and V is TRBV18; D ambiguous. The source is a man aged 18 to 29 in good health. The sequencing sample was made of naive CD8+ T cells sorted from blood. CDR3 sequence reads: CASSLENQWEKLFF. The CDR3 region has the DNA TGTGCCAGCTCACTCGAGAACCAATGGGAAAAACTGTTTTTT.